A selection of T cell receptor beta chains follows, all from one sample in a study of lymphopenia after photon versus proton radiotherapy. Profiling relied on immunoSEQ multiplex PCR, and the TCRdb table lists in-frame clones only, not all of them. The table has roughly 30,000 clones, 65% to 85% seen once. The sequencing here drew on peripheral blood, taken from a patient treated with photon-based radiotherapy. Receptors originate from a middle-aged man with gastric cancer. Both conserved end residues are part of each CDR3. The order of the fields is CDR3 DNA, CDR3 protein, clone size, D gene, V gene, J gene, CDR3 length. D genes are given only for firm matches. Size tells how often a clone was seen (once, few, many) or the class of an expanded clone, and some rows leave it out.

CDR3nt: TGCGCCAGCAGAACAGGGTCGAACACTGAAGCTTTCTTT
CDR3aa: CASRTGSNTEAFF
abundance: few
d_gene: .
v_gene: TRBV10-2
j_gene: TRBJ1-1
len: 13

CDR3nt: TGTGCCAGCAGCTCGACCCGGGATCCCGGTAATGAGCAGTTCTTC
CDR3aa: CASSSTRDPGNEQFF
abundance: many
d_gene: .
v_gene: TRBV7-3
j_gene: TRBJ2-1
len: 15

CDR3nt: TGTGCCAGCTCCCCGTTCCGACAGGGGGCAAGTGGTGAAAAACTGTTTTTT
CDR3aa: CASSPFRQGASGEKLFF
abundance: .
d_gene: TRBD1
v_gene: TRBV18
j_gene: TRBJ1-4
len: 17

CDR3nt: TGTGCCAGCAGCCAAACCCTCTCTGGAAACACCATATATTTT
CDR3aa: CASSQTLSGNTIYF
abundance: .
d_gene: .
v_gene: TRBV14
j_gene: TRBJ1-3
len: 14

CDR3nt: TGTGCCAGCAGCCCCCGGGGGCTTAATACGCAGTATTTT
CDR3aa: CASSPRGLNTQYF
abundance: .
d_gene: .
v_gene: TRBV4-2
j_gene: TRBJ2-3
len: 13

CDR3nt: TGTGCTAGTGGATCGGGCAGCTCCTACAATGAGCAGTTCTTC
CDR3aa: CASGSGSSYNEQFF
abundance: .
d_gene: .
v_gene: TRBV12-5
j_gene: TRBJ2-1
len: 14

CDR3nt: TGTGCCAGCTATAGGGGCCCCCAAAATGAAAAACTGTTTTTT
CDR3aa: CASYRGPQNEKLFF
abundance: .
d_gene: .
v_gene: TRBV6-1
j_gene: TRBJ1-4
len: 14

CDR3nt: TGCGCCAGCAGCTCTATCGGAAAAGAGACCCAGTACTTC
CDR3aa: CASSSIGKETQYF
abundance: .
d_gene: .
v_gene: TRBV5-1
j_gene: TRBJ2-5
len: 13

CDR3nt: TGCGCCAGCAAAATAAGCCAGGACAGGGCGGTGGAGGAGACCCAGTACTTC
CDR3aa: CASKISQDRAVEETQYF
abundance: .
d_gene: TRBD1
v_gene: TRBV5-1
j_gene: TRBJ2-5
len: 17

CDR3nt: TGTGCCAGCAGCATTAGCGGGGGCCCGGTGAATGAGCAGTTCTTC
CDR3aa: CASSISGGPVNEQFF
abundance: .
d_gene: TRBD2
v_gene: TRBV7-2
j_gene: TRBJ2-1
len: 15

CDR3nt: TGTGCCAGCAGCTCCTGGGCCAATGAGCAGTTCTTC
CDR3aa: CASSSWANEQFF
abundance: few
d_gene: .
v_gene: TRBV7-9
j_gene: TRBJ2-1
len: 12

CDR3nt: TGTGCCATCAGAGGGGTTTCGGTGGAGACCCAGTACTTC
CDR3aa: CAIRGVSVETQYF
abundance: .
d_gene: .
v_gene: TRBV10-3
j_gene: TRBJ2-5
len: 13

CDR3nt: TGTGCCAGTAGTGACCTCCGGGGCCGTGGAGAACTGTTTTTT
CDR3aa: CASSDLRGRGELFF
abundance: .
d_gene: .
v_gene: TRBV19
j_gene: TRBJ1-4
len: 14

CDR3nt: TGTGCCAGCAGTTCACCGGGACCAAGATACGAGCAGTACTTC
CDR3aa: CASSSPGPRYEQYF
abundance: once
d_gene: .
v_gene: TRBV28
j_gene: TRBJ2-7
len: 14

CDR3nt: TGTGCCATCAGTGAAAAGGGGCACACTGAAGCTTTCTTT
CDR3aa: CAISEKGHTEAFF
abundance: few
d_gene: .
v_gene: TRBV10-3
j_gene: TRBJ1-1
len: 13

CDR3nt: TGCGCCAGCAGTGGGAGGGACCTTAATGAAAAACTGTTTTTT
CDR3aa: CASSGRDLNEKLFF
abundance: once
d_gene: .
v_gene: TRBV10-2
j_gene: TRBJ1-4
len: 14

CDR3nt: TGTGCCAGTAGTTCTAGCGGGGGGAAAAGCAATGAGCAGTTCTTC
CDR3aa: CASSSSGGKSNEQFF
abundance: .
d_gene: TRBD2
v_gene: TRBV19
j_gene: TRBJ2-1
len: 15

CDR3nt: TGCGCCAGCAGCCCAGAACCAGGGACCGAGCAGTACTTC
CDR3aa: CASSPEPGTEQYF
abundance: .
d_gene: .
v_gene: TRBV5-1
j_gene: TRBJ2-7
len: 13

CDR3nt: TGTGCCAGCAGCCCAACCAGGGACAACAATGGCTACACCTTC
CDR3aa: CASSPTRDNNGYTF
abundance: .
d_gene: .
v_gene: TRBV13
j_gene: TRBJ1-2
len: 14

CDR3nt: TGCGCCAGCAGCCACGAGCGGGGGGGCTCCTACAATGAGCAGTTCTTC
CDR3aa: CASSHERGGSYNEQFF
abundance: .
d_gene: TRBD2
v_gene: TRBV4-3
j_gene: TRBJ2-1
len: 16

CDR3nt: TGTGCCAGCAGCTTGGGGGACAGGGGTTTAGGGGCTTTCTTT
CDR3aa: CASSLGDRGLGAFF
abundance: .
d_gene: TRBD1
v_gene: TRBV5-6
j_gene: TRBJ1-1
len: 14

CDR3nt: TGTGCCAGTAAAAAGGGGCCCACTGAAGCTTTCTTT
CDR3aa: CASKKGPTEAFF
abundance: .
d_gene: .
v_gene: TRBV19
j_gene: TRBJ1-1
len: 12

CDR3nt: TGCGCCAGCAGCTTGGGTTGGGGCTCAACTAATGAAAAACTGTTTTTT
CDR3aa: CASSLGWGSTNEKLFF
abundance: .
d_gene: .
v_gene: TRBV5-1
j_gene: TRBJ1-4
len: 16

CDR3nt: TGCGCCAGCAGCCTAAACCTGGAATACGAGCAGTACTTC
CDR3aa: CASSLNLEYEQYF
abundance: .
d_gene: .
v_gene: TRBV5-1
j_gene: TRBJ2-7
len: 13

CDR3nt: TGTGCCAGCAGCTTTGGGCAGGGGGCCGCGACCCAGTACTTC
CDR3aa: CASSFGQGAATQYF
abundance: .
d_gene: TRBD1
v_gene: TRBV7-9
j_gene: TRBJ2-5
len: 14

CDR3nt: TGCGCCAGCAGCCCGGTGACAGGCCGCACGGAGCAGTTCTTC
CDR3aa: CASSPVTGRTEQFF
abundance: .
d_gene: .
v_gene: TRBV10-1
j_gene: TRBJ2-1
len: 14

CDR3nt: TGTGCCAGCAGCCAGGGGCGGGGTCCCCGGAACACCGGGGAGCTGTTTTTT
CDR3aa: CASSQGRGPRNTGELFF
abundance: .
d_gene: .
v_gene: TRBV14
j_gene: TRBJ2-2
len: 17

CDR3nt: TGTGCCTGGAGCGACACTGGAAACACCATATATTTT
CDR3aa: CAWSDTGNTIYF
abundance: .
d_gene: .
v_gene: TRBV30
j_gene: TRBJ1-3
len: 12

CDR3nt: TGTGCCAGCAGTTTAAGGGAATGGGGAACAGATGGGTATACGCAGTATTTT
CDR3aa: CASSLREWGTDGYTQYF
abundance: .
d_gene: .
v_gene: TRBV27
j_gene: TRBJ2-3
len: 17

CDR3nt: TGTGCCAGCAGTGTACCACCCGAGACAGGGAATAGCAATCAGCCCCAGCATTTT
CDR3aa: CASSVPPETGNSNQPQHF
abundance: .
d_gene: TRBD1
v_gene: TRBV6-1
j_gene: TRBJ1-5
len: 18

CDR3nt: TGTGCCAGCAGTGAAGCAATAGGGCTCGGGACCGGGGAGCTGTTTTTT
CDR3aa: CASSEAIGLGTGELFF
abundance: .
d_gene: .
v_gene: TRBV2
j_gene: TRBJ2-2
len: 16

CDR3nt: TGTGCCAGCACTCGCCTAAGGGCTTCTGGGGCCAACGTCCTGACTTTC
CDR3aa: CASTRLRASGANVLTF
abundance: .
d_gene: .
v_gene: TRBV7-9
j_gene: TRBJ2-6
len: 16

CDR3nt: TGTGCCAGCAGCCGCGACAGGGGAGTCAATCAGCCCCAGCATTTT
CDR3aa: CASSRDRGVNQPQHF
abundance: .
d_gene: TRBD1
v_gene: TRBV28
j_gene: TRBJ1-5
len: 15

CDR3nt: TGCGCCAGCAGCGCAGGCCGCTCCTACAATGAGCAGTTCTTC
CDR3aa: CASSAGRSYNEQFF
abundance: .
d_gene: .
v_gene: TRBV4-1
j_gene: TRBJ2-1
len: 14

CDR3nt: TGCGCCAGCAGGCGACGGGGGGCGAACACTGAAGCTTTCTTT
CDR3aa: CASRRRGANTEAFF
abundance: .
d_gene: .
v_gene: TRBV5-1
j_gene: TRBJ1-1
len: 14

CDR3nt: TGTGCCAGCAGTTTCCGGCGGACTAACTATGGCTACACCTTC
CDR3aa: CASSFRRTNYGYTF
abundance: .
d_gene: .
v_gene: TRBV27
j_gene: TRBJ1-2
len: 14

CDR3nt: TGCGCCAGCCGTGGTCTGGTTGAAGCTTTCTTT
CDR3aa: CASRGLVEAFF
abundance: few
d_gene: .
v_gene: TRBV5-1
j_gene: TRBJ1-1
len: 11

CDR3nt: TGCGCCAGCAGCTTCGCAGACTATGGCTACACCTTC
CDR3aa: CASSFADYGYTF
abundance: .
d_gene: .
v_gene: TRBV5-1
j_gene: TRBJ1-2
len: 12

CDR3nt: TGTGCCAGTACGGAAATGGGAACAGCCCGACTCTCTGGGGCCAACGTCCTGACTTTC
CDR3aa: CASTEMGTARLSGANVLTF
abundance: .
d_gene: .
v_gene: TRBV19
j_gene: TRBJ2-6
len: 19

CDR3nt: TGCGCCAGCAGCTCCCAAGCTAGCCGGAGGGAGACCCAGTACTTC
CDR3aa: CASSSQASRRETQYF
abundance: .
d_gene: .
v_gene: TRBV5-1
j_gene: TRBJ2-5
len: 15